These 15 T cell receptor beta chains originate from one sample sequenced in a study of OX40 agonist ivuxolimab in advanced cancers. TCRdb's copy holds only in-frame clones and misses some; the assay was immunoSEQ multiplex PCR. Here the sample spans tens of thousands of clones, roughly 77% being singletons. Sequencing used CD4+ or CD8+ T cells sorted from blood, obtained in a trial of the OX40 agonist ivuxolimab. The receptors stem from an adult with an advanced solid tumor such as melanoma, head and neck, liver or kidney cancer.

The V gene is TRBV18, the J gene TRBJ2-3; the D call may be TRBD1 or TRBD2 (6 bases each). V was cut by 3 bases and J by 4 bases, with 14 bases left in between. The length of the CDR3 is 15 residues. Germline CDR1 reads KGHSH; CDR2 reads LQKENI. This CDR3 is CASSPVGGRPDTQYF. CDR3 coding DNA: TGTGCCAGCTCACCGGTCGGGGGCCGACCAGATACGCAGTATTTT.

CDR3: CASSFRDRAGELFF. The CDR3 DNA is TGTGCCAGCAGCTTTCGGGACAGGGCCGGGGAGCTGTTTTTT. J is TRBJ2-2 and V is TRBV5-4, with 9 bases aligning to TRBD1. The V gene end was trimmed by 2 bases and the J gene end by 6 bases; junction bases not matched to a gene: 2. The germline V gene has CDR1 SGHNT and CDR2 YYREEE (reference sequence). The CDR3 runs to 14 residues.

The chain joins TRBV6-1 to TRBJ2-7; either TRBD1 or TRBD2 may supply D (5 bases each). The germline V gene encodes CDR1 MNHNS and CDR2 SASEGT. The V end lost 4 bases, the J end lost 3 bases, and 13 bases lay between the germline ends. CDR3 length equals 14 residues. The CDR3 DNA is TGTGCCAGCAGTGCCGGGACGACCCACTACGAGCAGTACTTC. Translated, it gives CASSAGTTHYEQYF.

This rearrangement joins TRBV18 to TRBJ1-4; TRBD1 matches at 10 bases. Losses at the gene ends were 3 bases for V and 7 bases for J; bases not matched to a gene: 14. The CDR3 consists of 18 residues. Looked up from germline, CDR1 is KGHSH and CDR2 is LQKENI. CDR3 loop: CASSPTGTGVNIGEKLFF. CDR3 coding DNA: TGTGCCAGCTCACCCACCGGGACAGGGGTGAATATAGGTGAAAAACTGTTTTTT. The variable domain in full, with the rest retrieved from reference TRBV18 and TRBJ1-4, is NAGVMQNPRHLVRRRGQEARLRCSPMKGHSHVYWYRQLPEEGLKFMVYLQKENIIDESGMPKERFSAEFPKEGPSILRIQQVVRGDSAAYFCASSPTGTGVNIGEKLFFGSGTQLSVL.

In its sample, this clone was seen once. The chain links TRBV5-1 to TRBJ2-2; D may be TRBD1 or TRBD2 (5 bases each). V was trimmed by 0 bases and J by 5 bases, leaving 11 bases between them. The CDR3 is 15 amino acids. Germline V CDR1 and CDR2: SGHRS, YFSETQ. The CDR3 is CASSLALGDTGELFF. CDR3 nucleotide sequence: TGCGCCAGCAGCTTGGCCCTGGGGGATACCGGGGAGCTGTTTTTT.

CDR3: CASSIFVVGGPNYGYTF. The CDR3 DNA reads as TGTGCCAGTAGTATTTTTGTGGTGGGCGGACCGAACTATGGCTACACCTTC. V is TRBV19 and J is TRBJ1-2; D gene uncertain. The CDR3 spans 17 residues. The V end lost 3 bases, the J end lost 2 bases, and 19 bases lay between the germline ends. Germline lookup yields CDR1 LNHDA and CDR2 SQIVND (reference sequence).

CDR3 amino acids: CASSLGQGRSNQPQHF. Here the CDR3 DNA reads TGTGCCAGCAGCTTAGGTCAGGGGCGTAGCAATCAGCCCCAGCATTTT. V usage is TRBV7-2 and J usage is TRBJ1-5; D perhaps matches TRBD1 (6 bases). The CDR3 covers 16 residues. Germline V gives CDR1 SGHTA, CDR2 FQGNSA. V was pared by 1 base and J by 0 bases, with 10 bases between.

The J gene is TRBJ2-7, the V gene TRBV6-5; D could derive from TRBD1 or TRBD2 (5 bases each). V lost 0 bases and J lost 7, with 10 bases in between. This CDR3 has 13 residues. Germline V gene data show CDR1 as MNHEY and CDR2 as SVGAGI. The CDR3 coding sequence is TGTGCCAGCAGTTACTCCACTAGGGGAGAGCAGTACTTC. As protein: CASSYSTRGEQYF.

The rearrangement joins TRBV28 to TRBJ1-6; D gene ambiguous. The CDR3 has 15 amino acids. The V gene lost 2 bases and the J gene lost 7 bases, with 12 bases spanning the gap. The germline V gene encodes CDR1 MDHEN and CDR2 SYDVKM. As DNA, the CDR3 is TGTGCCAGCAGTTTAGACCTCAAGCAAAATTCACCCCTCCACTTT. It is translated as CASSLDLKQNSPLHF.

The chain joins TRBV28 to TRBJ1-4, with D tentatively TRBD1 (5 bases). The CDR3 is 16 residues long. CDR1 is MDHEN and CDR2 is SYDVKM in the germline V gene. The V gene lost 6 bases and the J gene lost 3 bases, with 17 bases spanning the gap. As DNA, the CDR3 is TGTGCCAGCAGCGCCCCCACGACAGCCTCTAATGAAAAACTGTTTTTT. It codes for CASSAPTTASNEKLFF.

The chain has TRBV2 and TRBJ2-1; 8 nucleotides agree with TRBD2. J was trimmed by 9 bases and V by 6 bases; bases with no gene match: 7. The CDR3 spans 13 residues. CDR1 is SNHLY and CDR2 is FYNNEI in the germline V gene. This CDR3 reads CASRAGGVSEQFF. CDR3 bases: TGTGCCAGCAGAGCCGGGGGGGTGAGTGAGCAGTTCTTC.

The chain uses TRBV6-5 and TRBJ1-1; 9 positions agree with TRBD1. J gave up 8 bases and V 3 bases, and 4 bases lay outside the gene matches. In germline, CDR1 is MNHEY, CDR2 SVGAGI. The CDR3 sequence is 13 residues long. CDR3 in amino acids: CASSYGQGMEAFF. The DNA of the CDR3 is TGTGCCAGCAGTTATGGACAGGGGATGGAAGCTTTCTTT.

The chain carries TRBV19 and TRBJ2-7; 9 bases line up with TRBD1. Germline lookup yields CDR1 LNHDA and CDR2 SQIVND (reference sequence). This CDR3 has 15 residues. Trimming cost V 3 bases and J 2 bases; bases outside gene matches: 5. CDR3 nucleotide sequence: TGTGCCAGTAGTATCACTGGACAGGGGCCCTACGAGCAGTACTTC. The encoded protein is CASSITGQGPYEQYF.

The rearrangement uses TRBV7-9 and TRBJ2-1, with TRBD1 matching over 9 bases. Germline V gene sequence: CDR1 SEHNR, CDR2 FQNEAQ (reference sequence). CDR3 length: 14 amino acids. V gave up 8 bases and J gave up 6 bases; unmatched junction bases: 8. The CDR3 DNA sequence: TGTGCCAGCCGCTCCGGGACAGGGAGCAATGAGCAGTTCTTC. Translated: CASRSGTGSNEQFF.

This chain links TRBV19 with TRBJ2-7, with D perhaps assigned TRBD1 or TRBD2 (5 bases each). Trimming took off 5 bases at V and 7 bases at J, with 15 bases between the two ends. Germline CDR1 LNHDA, CDR2 SQIVND (reference sequence). This CDR3 spans 13 amino acids. The CDR3 DNA follows: TGTGCCAGTAGTGTAAGGGGCCCGGGAGAGCAGTACTTC. This gives the protein CASSVRGPGEQYF.